This TCR beta chain was observed in a study of persistence of HIV-infected CD4 T cells. Cells were stimulated with CMV-infected fibroblast lysates at approximately 10 ug/mL. CD40L/CD69 double-negative CD45RO-high memory CD4+ T cells were collected. PBMCs were depleted of CD8+ T cells before stimulation. V shed 3 bases and J shed 4 bases, with 13 bases lying between them. CDR3 length equals 15 residues. Germline CDR1 reads SGDLS; CDR2 reads YYNGEE. About this clone itself: Its antigen is as yet unknown.

Findings and caveats of the study: Within sorted populations, more oligoclonal TCRs accompanied more oligoclonal proviruses. CMV- and Gag-responding cells had lower TCRbeta richness than CD3/CD28-responding cells. Rare CMV-responding cells carrying HIV-1 proviruses were not analyzed separately for TCR.

The libraries were made with immunoSEQ version 4 in survey mode. The assay was immunoSEQ multiplex PCR, and TCRdb's table has in-frame clones only and misses some. This table holds roughly 34,000 clones, around four fifths found once. The rearrangement uses TRBV9 and TRBJ2-2; a weak D match, TRBD2 (7 bases). Source: CD4+ T cells sorted from PBMCs after roughly 18-hour stimulation, taken from a patient who received antiretroviral therapy. The source of this sequence is an adult man with HIV who was CMV-seropositive. The CDR3 region is CASSERGAGTGELFF. CDR3 sequence (DNA): TGTGCCAGCAGCGAACGGGGGGCGGGCACCGGGGAGCTGTTTTTT. The variable domain in full, completed from reference TRBV9 and TRBJ2-2, reads DSGVTQTPKHLITATGQRVTLRCSPRSGDLSVYWYQQSLDQGLQFLIQYYNGEERAKGNILERFSAQQFPDLHSELNLSSLELGDSALYFCASSERGAGTGELFFGEGSRLTVL.